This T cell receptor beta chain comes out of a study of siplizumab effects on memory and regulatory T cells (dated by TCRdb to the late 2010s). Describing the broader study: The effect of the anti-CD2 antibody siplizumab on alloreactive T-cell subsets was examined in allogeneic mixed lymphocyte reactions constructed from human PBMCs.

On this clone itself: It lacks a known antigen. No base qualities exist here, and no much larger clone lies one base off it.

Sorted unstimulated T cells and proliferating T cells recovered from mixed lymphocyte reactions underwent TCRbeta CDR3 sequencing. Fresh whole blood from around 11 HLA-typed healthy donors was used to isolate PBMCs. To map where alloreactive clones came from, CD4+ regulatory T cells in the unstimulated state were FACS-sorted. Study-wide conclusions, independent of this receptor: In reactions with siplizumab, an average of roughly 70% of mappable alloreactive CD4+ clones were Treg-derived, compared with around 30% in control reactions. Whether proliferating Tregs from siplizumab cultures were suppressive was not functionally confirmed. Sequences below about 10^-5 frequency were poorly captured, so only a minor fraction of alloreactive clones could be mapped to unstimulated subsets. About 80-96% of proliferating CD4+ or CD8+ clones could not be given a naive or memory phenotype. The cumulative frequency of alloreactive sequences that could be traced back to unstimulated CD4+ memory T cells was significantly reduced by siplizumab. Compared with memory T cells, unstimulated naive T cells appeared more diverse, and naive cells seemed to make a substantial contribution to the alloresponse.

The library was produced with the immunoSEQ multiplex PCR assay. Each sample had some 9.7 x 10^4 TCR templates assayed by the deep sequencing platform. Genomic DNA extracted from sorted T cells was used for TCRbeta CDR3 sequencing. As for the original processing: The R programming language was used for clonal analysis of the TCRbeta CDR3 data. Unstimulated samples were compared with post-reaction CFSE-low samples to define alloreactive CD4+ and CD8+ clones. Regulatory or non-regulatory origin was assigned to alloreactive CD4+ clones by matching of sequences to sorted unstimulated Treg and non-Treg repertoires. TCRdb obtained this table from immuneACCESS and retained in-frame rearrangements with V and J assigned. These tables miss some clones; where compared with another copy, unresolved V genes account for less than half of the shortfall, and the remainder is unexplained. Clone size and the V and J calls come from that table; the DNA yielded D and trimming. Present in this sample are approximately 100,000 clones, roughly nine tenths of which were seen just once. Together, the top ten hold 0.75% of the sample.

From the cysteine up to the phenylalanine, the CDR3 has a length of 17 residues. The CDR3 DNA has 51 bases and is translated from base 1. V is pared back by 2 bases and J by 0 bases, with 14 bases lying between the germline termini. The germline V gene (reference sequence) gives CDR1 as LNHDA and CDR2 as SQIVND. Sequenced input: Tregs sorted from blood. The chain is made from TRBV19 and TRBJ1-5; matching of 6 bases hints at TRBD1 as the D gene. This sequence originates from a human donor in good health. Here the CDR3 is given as CASSISGGLYSNQPQHF. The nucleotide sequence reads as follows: TGTGCCAGTAGTATATCCGGGGGCCTTTATAGCAATCAGCCCCAGCATTTT.